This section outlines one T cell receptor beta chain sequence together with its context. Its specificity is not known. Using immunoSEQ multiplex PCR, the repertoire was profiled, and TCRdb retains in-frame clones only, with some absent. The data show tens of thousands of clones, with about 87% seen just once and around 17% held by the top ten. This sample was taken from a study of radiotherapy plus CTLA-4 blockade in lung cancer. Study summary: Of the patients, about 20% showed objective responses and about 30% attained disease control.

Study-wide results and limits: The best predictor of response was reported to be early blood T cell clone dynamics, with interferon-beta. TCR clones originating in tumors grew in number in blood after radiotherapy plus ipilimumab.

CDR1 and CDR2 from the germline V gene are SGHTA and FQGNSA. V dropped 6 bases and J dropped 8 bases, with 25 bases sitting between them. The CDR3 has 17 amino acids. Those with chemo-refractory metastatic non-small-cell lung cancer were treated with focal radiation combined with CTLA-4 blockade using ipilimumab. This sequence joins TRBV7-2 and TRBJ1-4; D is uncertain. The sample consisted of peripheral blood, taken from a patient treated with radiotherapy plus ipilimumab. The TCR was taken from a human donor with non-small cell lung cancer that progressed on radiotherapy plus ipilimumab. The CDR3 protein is CASRLTSTPKYWEKLFF. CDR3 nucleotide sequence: TGTGCCAGCAGGCTTACCTCGACGCCCAAGTATTGGGAAAAACTGTTTTTT.